This entry lists 3 T cell receptor beta chains sequenced from one sample in a study of T-cell reconstitution after alpha-beta-depleted transplantation in children. Unique molecular identifiers were incorporated into the prepared TCRbeta library. TCRdb reprocessed the PCR reads via MiXCR and lists one record per CDR3 protein. The sample has 200,000 to 250,000 distinct CDR3 sequences; approximately 8% are singletons. This specimen consisted of PBMCs, mostly from graft donor cells, obtained 360 days after TCRalphabeta/CD19-depleted stem cell transplant. The receptor set was obtained from a male patient under 10 years old who had a stem cell transplant for acute myeloid leukemia, so the T cells may come from the graft donor.

V usage is TRBV13 and J usage is TRBJ1-2, with TRBD1 identical over 7 bases. In germline, CDR1 is PRHDT, CDR2 FYEKMQ (reference sequence). Germline trimming cut 4 bases from V and 4 bases from J; bases unmatched to any gene: 6. The CDR3 contains 14 residues. The CDR3 region is CASSSGGTVYGYTF. CDR3 nucleotides: TGTGCCAGCAGCTCGGGAGGGACAGTCTATGGCTACACCTTC.

This clonotype has at least ten counts. The V and J genes are TRBV10-3 and TRBJ2-3; D is undetermined. The V gene lost 0 bases and the J gene lost 1 base, with 17 bases spanning the gap. Germline CDR1 reads ENHRY; CDR2 reads SYGVKD. CDR3 length: 18 residues. DNA for the CDR3: TGTGCCATCAGTGAGTCTGGCGGCTATCCCCGGGGCACAGATACGCAGTATTTT. Translating gives CAISESGGYPRGTDTQYF.

The table lists this clonotype with many counts. The chain employs TRBV29-1 and TRBJ1-1; D is unresolved. This CDR3 comprises 11 residues. V lost 4 bases, J lost 5 bases, and 8 bases lay in between. Germline-derived CDR1 and CDR2 are SQVTM and ANQGSEA. DNA for the CDR3: TGCAGCGTTGGACGAGGGACTGAAGCTTTCTTT. It yields the protein CSVGRGTEAFF.